Following are 12 T cell receptor beta chains from one sample sequenced in a study of blood T cell repertoires in COVID-19. Clones were sequenced by immunoSEQ multiplex PCR, and TCRdb holds only the in-frame ones, with some missing. This sample carries hundreds of thousands of clones, approximately 87% of them seen once, and the ten largest clones take 8% to 9.5%. The sample comprised peripheral blood. These receptors were obtained from a human donor in a cohort sampled during active COVID-19.

This clone was counted many times. V gene TRBV3-1 (or the pseudogene TRBV3-2) combines with J gene TRBJ2-2; possible D gene TRBD1, 7 bases. Germline CDR1 LGHDT, CDR2 YNNKEL (reference sequence). Trimming took 4 bases from V and 8 from J, leaving 17 bases between them. The CDR3 extends over 15 amino acids. CDR3 DNA: TGTGCCAGCAGCCCCCGGGACAGAGGACTAGGGGAGCTGTTTTTT. Protein product: CASSPRDRGLGELFF.

The chain employs TRBV3-1 (or the pseudogene TRBV3-2) and TRBJ2-3; 10 bases match TRBD2. The germline gives CDR1 LGHDT, CDR2 YNNKEL (reference sequence). The CDR3 totals 16 residues. J gave up 3 bases and V 3 bases, and 6 bases lay outside the gene matches. CDR3 nucleotides: TGTGCCAGCAGCCACCTAGCGGGAGTCCGGACAGATACGCAGTATTTT. Residues: CASSHLAGVRTDTQYF.

The V gene is TRBV5-5, the J gene TRBJ2-6, with a weak D call TRBD1 (6 bases). The germline V and J ends were trimmed by 3 bases and 0 bases, with 10 bases remaining between them. CDR3 size: 16 residues. Germline CDR1 and CDR2: SGHKS and YYEKEE (reference sequence). The CDR3 DNA sequence: TGTGCCAGCAGCTCAGACAGGTCCTCTGGGGCCAACGTCCTGACTTTC. It specifies CASSSDRSSGANVLTF.

The chain combines TRBV27 with TRBJ1-6; D is uncertain. Germline lookup yields CDR1 MNHEY and CDR2 SMNVEV (reference sequence). CDR3 size: 17 residues. Trimming removed 3 bases at V and 5 bases at J, with 17 bases between. The CDR3 protein is CASSFFLRAGDNSPLHF. CDR3 DNA: TGTGCCAGCAGTTTCTTTTTGAGGGCAGGAGATAATTCACCCCTCCACTTT.

As to this clone: Compared with germline, one end of the junction differs, possibly owing to a read error. Written as DNA, the CDR3 is TGTGCCGGCAGCCCAGGGGGCACTGAAGCTTTCTTT. Its protein is CAGSPGGTEAFF. V and J are TRBV3-1 (or the pseudogene TRBV3-2) and TRBJ1-1; 7 positions agree with TRBD1. Per germline, CDR1 LGHDT and CDR2 YNNKEL (reference sequence). The length of the CDR3 is 12 residues.

This clone was counted once. At one end, the junction sequence differs from germline, possibly due to a read error. V usage is TRBV18 and J usage is TRBJ1-5, with 8 bases fitting TRBD1. The CDR3 covers 13 residues. Germline V CDR1 and CDR2: KGHSH, LQKENI. The CDR3 nucleotides read TGTACCAGCTCGGGACAGGACAATCAGCCCCAGCATTTT. The encoded protein is CTSSGQDNQPQHF. The entire variable domain, with the rest obtained from reference TRBV18 and TRBJ1-5, is as follows: NAGVMQNPRHLVRRRGQEARLRCSPMKGHSHVYWYRQLPEEGLKFMVYLQKENIIDESGMPKERFSAEFPKEGPSILRIQQVVRGDSAAYFCTSSGQDNQPQHFGDGTRLSIL.

The gene calls are TRBV28 and TRBJ1-4; 8 bases are shared with TRBD1. Germline V gene sequence: CDR1 MDHEN, CDR2 SYDVKM. This CDR3 region has 14 residues. With 5 bases clipped from V and 6 bases from J, the junction kept 5 bases outside the gene matches. The CDR3 sequence: CASSAGGKDEKLFF. The DNA for the CDR3 is TGTGCCAGCAGTGCAGGGGGCAAAGATGAAAAACTGTTTTTT. The complete variable domain, with remaining parts taken from reference TRBV28 and TRBJ1-4, reads DVKVTQSSRYLVKRTGEKVFLECVQDMDHENMFWYRQDPGLGLRLIYFSYDVKMKEKGDIPEGYSVSREKKERFSLILESASTNQTSMYLCASSAGGKDEKLFFGSGTQLSVL.

J is TRBJ1-2 and V is TRBV4-3, with 7 bases lining up with TRBD1. The CDR3 length is 14 residues. Trimming at V came to 2 bases and at J to 8 bases, leaving 8 bases not matched to a gene. Germline V gene lookup returns CDR1 LGHNA and CDR2 YSLEER. The CDR3 spells CASSQSRGSDGYTF. Here the CDR3 DNA reads TGCGCCAGCAGCCAATCCAGGGGGTCTGACGGCTACACCTTC.

This chain joins TRBV2 and TRBJ2-7; 7 bases are shared with TRBD1. Unmatched junction bases numbered 3, after V lost 3 bases and J lost 1 base. The CDR3 extends over 14 amino acids. Germline CDR1 SNHLY, CDR2 FYNNEI. The CDR3: CASSELGQSYEQYF. In DNA, the CDR3 is TGTGCCAGCAGTGAGTTGGGACAGTCCTACGAGCAGTACTTC.

This clone has at least ten counts. V is TRBV4-3 and J is TRBJ2-5, with 7 bases lining up with TRBD1. Per the germline V gene, CDR1 is LGHNA and CDR2 is YSLEER. V lost 6 bases, J lost 3 bases, and 16 bases stayed unmatched. This CDR3 has 17 residues. The CDR3 region is CASRIGGFQGPEETQYF. Written as DNA, the CDR3 is TGCGCCAGCAGGATAGGGGGCTTTCAGGGGCCAGAAGAGACCCAGTACTTC.

This chain joins TRBV12-3 or TRBV12-4 and TRBJ2-1; D unclear. V dropped 3 bases and J dropped 9 bases, with 12 bases sitting between them. The CDR3 is 13 residues long. The DNA of the CDR3 is TGTGCCAGCAGTTTTAATAGTATGCGTGAGCAGTTCTTC. Its translation is CASSFNSMREQFF.

The rearrangement links TRBV11-1 to TRBJ2-5; 13 positions match TRBD2. With 5 bases clipped from V and 4 bases from J, the junction kept 7 bases outside the gene matches. The germline CDR1 and CDR2 sequences are SGHAT and FQDESV (reference sequence). The CDR3 totals 16 residues. The CDR3 sequence is CASSLLAGGLGETQYF. The CDR3 DNA sequence: TGTGCCAGCAGCCTACTAGCGGGAGGGTTGGGAGAGACCCAGTACTTC.